Here is one T cell receptor (beta chain) with its context. These data belong to a study of blood T cell repertoires in COVID-19. Background on the study: The samples span acute and convalescent COVID-19 from the United States, Italy and Spain.

V was cut by 5 bases and J by 4 bases, with 17 bases left in between. Germline V gene data show CDR1 as SGHTA and CDR2 as FQGNSA. This CDR3 is built from 15 residues. Assay: immunoSEQ multiplex PCR; the TCRdb copy retains only in-frame clones and omits some. The data contain over 150,000 clones, about 85% of them singletons. J is TRBJ1-2 and V is TRBV7-2; D gene ambiguous. The receptor was isolated from a man aged 80 or over with COVID-19, enrolled during active disease. Source material: peripheral blood. In nucleotides, the CDR3 is TGTGCCAGCAGCCGGAGCGGGGTGGGAGGCTATGGCTACACCTTC. Its protein product is CASSRSGVGGYGYTF.